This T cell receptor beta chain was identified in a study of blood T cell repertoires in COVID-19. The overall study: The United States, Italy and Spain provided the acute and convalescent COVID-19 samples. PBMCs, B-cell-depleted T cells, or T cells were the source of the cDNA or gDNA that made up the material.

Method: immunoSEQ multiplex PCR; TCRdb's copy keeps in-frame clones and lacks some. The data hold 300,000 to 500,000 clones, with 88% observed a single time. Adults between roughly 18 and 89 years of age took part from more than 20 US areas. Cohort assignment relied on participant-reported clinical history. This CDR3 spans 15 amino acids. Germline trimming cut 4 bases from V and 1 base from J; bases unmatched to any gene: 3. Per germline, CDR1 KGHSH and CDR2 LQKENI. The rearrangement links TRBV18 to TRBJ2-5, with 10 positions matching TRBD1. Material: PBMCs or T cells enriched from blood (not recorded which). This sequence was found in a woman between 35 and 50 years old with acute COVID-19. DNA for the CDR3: TGTGCCAGCTCACGACAGGGGGCAATCCAAGAGACCCAGTACTTC. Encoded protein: CASSRQGAIQETQYF. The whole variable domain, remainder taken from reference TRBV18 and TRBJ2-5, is NAGVMQNPRHLVRRRGQEARLRCSPMKGHSHVYWYRQLPEEGLKFMVYLQKENIIDESGMPKERFSAEFPKEGPSILRIQQVVRGDSAAYFCASSRQGAIQETQYFGPGTRLLVL.